This T cell receptor (beta chain) was identified during a study of T cell repertoires in cytomegalovirus infection. TCRdb processed the reads anew with MiXCR; each CDR3 protein has one entry. The data contain 680,000 or so distinct CDR3 sequences, around a third of them singletons. This clonotype turned up a few times. Its antigen is unknown. The V gene's germline CDR1 is MNHNY and CDR2 SVGAGI (reference sequence). J gave up 3 bases and V 5 bases, and 16 bases lay outside the gene matches. The CDR3 consists of 17 residues. This sequence joins TRBV6-6 and TRBJ2-7, with 7 nucleotides matching TRBD1. The sequence came from a human donor in good health (CMV status not recorded). Some clones in this sample may be carry-over from other donors' samples. The material was cultured PBMCs, obtained from culture after CMV antigen stimulation. CDR3 in DNA: TGTGCCAGCAGTGTCTCCGGGACAGTGAATCCTCACTACGAGCAGTACTTC. Its protein product is CASSVSGTVNPHYEQYF.